The clone carrying this T cell receptor beta chain was counted a few times. The antigen is unknown. As to treatment: some 20 received Ad26.COV2.S at low or high dose, single or two shots; roughly five received placebo; per-sample allocation not given. Sampling was done on day 63 after the first vaccine or placebo injection. An Ad26 vector expressing Wuhan-strain SARS-CoV-2 spike constituted the vaccine. The data are from a study of Ad26.COV2.S vaccination and SARS-CoV-2 variants. Across the study: Intramuscular Ad26.COV2.S doses were given once or twice, 56 days apart.

The germline gives CDR1 MNHNY, CDR2 SVGAGI (reference sequence). The CDR3 has 13 amino acids. Trimming removed 0 bases at V and 2 bases at J, with 5 bases between. Generated by immunoSEQ multiplex PCR, the TCRdb table keeps only in-frame clones and is missing some. The sample lists about 680,000 clones; more than 70% were seen once. General study findings and limits: Post-vaccination breadth of spike-specific CD8+ and CD4+ T cell responses was reportedly substantial. TCR breadth and depth estimates may have understated total T cell responses.

Here the sequenced sample was peripheral blood, taken in a trial of Ad26.COV2.S vaccine versus placebo. This chain joins TRBV6-6 and TRBJ2-7; D is uncertain. This sequence originates from a person between 18 and 65 years old who received the Ad26.COV2.S COVID-19 vaccine or a placebo. CDR3 in DNA: TGTGCCAGCAGTTACTCCCGACCCTACGAGCAGTACTTC. Its protein product is CASSYSRPYEQYF.